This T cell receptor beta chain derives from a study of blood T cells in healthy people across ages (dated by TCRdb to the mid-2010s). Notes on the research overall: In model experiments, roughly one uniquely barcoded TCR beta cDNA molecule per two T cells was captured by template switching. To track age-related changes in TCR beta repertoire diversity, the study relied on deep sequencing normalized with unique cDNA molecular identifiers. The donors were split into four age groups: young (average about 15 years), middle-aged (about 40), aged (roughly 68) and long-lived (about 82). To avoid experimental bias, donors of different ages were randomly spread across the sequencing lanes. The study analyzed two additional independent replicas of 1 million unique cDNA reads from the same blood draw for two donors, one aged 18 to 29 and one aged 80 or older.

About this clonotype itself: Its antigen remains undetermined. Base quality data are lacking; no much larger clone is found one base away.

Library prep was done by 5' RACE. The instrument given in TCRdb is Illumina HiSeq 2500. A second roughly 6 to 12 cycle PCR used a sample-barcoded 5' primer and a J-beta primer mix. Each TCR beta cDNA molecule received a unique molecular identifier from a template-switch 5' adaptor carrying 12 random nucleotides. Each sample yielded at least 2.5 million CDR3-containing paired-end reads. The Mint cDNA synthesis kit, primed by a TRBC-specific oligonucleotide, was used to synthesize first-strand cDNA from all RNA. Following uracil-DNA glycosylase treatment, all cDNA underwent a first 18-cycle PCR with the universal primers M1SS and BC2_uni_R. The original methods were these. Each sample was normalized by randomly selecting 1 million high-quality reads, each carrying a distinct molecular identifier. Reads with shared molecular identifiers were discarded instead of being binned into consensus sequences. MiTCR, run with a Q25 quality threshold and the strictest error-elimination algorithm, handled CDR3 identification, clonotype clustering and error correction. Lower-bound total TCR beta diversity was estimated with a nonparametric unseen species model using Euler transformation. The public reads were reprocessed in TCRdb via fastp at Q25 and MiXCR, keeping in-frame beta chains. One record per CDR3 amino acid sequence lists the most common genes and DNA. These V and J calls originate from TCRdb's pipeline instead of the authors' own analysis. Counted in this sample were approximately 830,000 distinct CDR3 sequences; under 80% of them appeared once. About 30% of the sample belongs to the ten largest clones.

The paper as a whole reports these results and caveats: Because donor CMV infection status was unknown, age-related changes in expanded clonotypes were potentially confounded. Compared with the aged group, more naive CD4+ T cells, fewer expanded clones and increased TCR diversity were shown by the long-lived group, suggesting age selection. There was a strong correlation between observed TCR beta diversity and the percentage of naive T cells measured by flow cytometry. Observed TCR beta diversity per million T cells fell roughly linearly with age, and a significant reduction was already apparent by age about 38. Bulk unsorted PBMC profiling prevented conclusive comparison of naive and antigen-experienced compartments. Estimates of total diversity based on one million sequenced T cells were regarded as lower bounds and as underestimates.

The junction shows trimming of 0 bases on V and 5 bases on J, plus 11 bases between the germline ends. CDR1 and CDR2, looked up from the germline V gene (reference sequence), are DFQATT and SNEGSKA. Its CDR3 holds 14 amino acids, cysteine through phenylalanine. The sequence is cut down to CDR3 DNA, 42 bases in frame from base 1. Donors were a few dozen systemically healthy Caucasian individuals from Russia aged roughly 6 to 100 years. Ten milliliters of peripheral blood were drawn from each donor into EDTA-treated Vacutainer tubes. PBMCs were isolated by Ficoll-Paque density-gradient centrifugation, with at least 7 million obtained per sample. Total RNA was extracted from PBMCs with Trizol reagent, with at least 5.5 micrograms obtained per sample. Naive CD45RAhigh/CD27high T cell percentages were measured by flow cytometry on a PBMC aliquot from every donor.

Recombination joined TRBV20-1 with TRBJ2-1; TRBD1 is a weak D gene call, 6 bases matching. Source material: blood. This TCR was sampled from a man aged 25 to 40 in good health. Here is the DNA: TGCAGTGCTAGAGATGGGACAATCAACAATGAGCAGTTCTTC. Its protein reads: CSARDGTINNEQFF.